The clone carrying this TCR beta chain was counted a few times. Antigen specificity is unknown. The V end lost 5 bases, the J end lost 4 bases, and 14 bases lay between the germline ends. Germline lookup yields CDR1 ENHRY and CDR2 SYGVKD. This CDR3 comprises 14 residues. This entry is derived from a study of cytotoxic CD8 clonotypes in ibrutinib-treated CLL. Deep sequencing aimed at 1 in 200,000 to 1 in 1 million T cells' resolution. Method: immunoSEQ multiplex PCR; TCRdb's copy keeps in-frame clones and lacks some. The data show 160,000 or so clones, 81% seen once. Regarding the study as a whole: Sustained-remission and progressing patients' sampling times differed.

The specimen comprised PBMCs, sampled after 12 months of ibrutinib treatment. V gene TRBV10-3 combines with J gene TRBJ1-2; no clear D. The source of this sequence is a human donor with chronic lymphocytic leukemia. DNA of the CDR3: TGTGCCATCAGTTCAGGAAAGGGAGCCTATGGCTACACCTTC. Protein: CAISSGKGAYGYTF.